This T cell receptor beta chain was sequenced in a study of blood T cell repertoires in COVID-19. J gave up 6 bases and V 1 base, and 12 bases lay outside the gene matches. Germline V gene data show CDR1 as LNHNV and CDR2 as YYDKDF (reference sequence). The CDR3 is 17 amino acids. Profiling relied on immunoSEQ multiplex PCR, and the TCRdb table lists in-frame clones only, not all of them. The sample has roughly 120,000 clones, roughly 85% seen once. The sequence derives from a human donor in a cohort sampled during active COVID-19. This chain uses TRBV15 with TRBJ2-3; 8 bases are shared with TRBD2. The sequencing input was peripheral blood. The CDR3 reads CATSRADPAGALDTQYF. The CDR3 nucleotides read TGTGCCACCAGCAGAGCCGACCCAGCGGGGGCCCTCGATACGCAGTATTTT.